The 6 T cell receptor beta chains below come from one sample, sequenced in a study of cytomegalovirus exposure and HLA in healthy donors. PCR amplification relied on 60 Vbeta primers (plus 13 Jbeta primers). Repertoires were generated with immunoSEQ multiplex PCR, while TCRdb's copy carries only in-frame clones and drops some. The sample records tens of thousands of clones, 78% being singletons. Sequenced sample: PBMCs. These receptors all come from a woman aged 40 to 50 in good health and CMV-seronegative.

This rearrangement joins TRBV7-2 to TRBJ1-2, with D maybe TRBD1 (6 bases). V was cut by 1 base and J by 0 bases, with 12 bases left in between. The CDR3 is 16 amino acids. Germline V gene data show CDR1 as SGHTA and CDR2 as FQGNSA. In DNA, the CDR3 is TGTGCCAGCAGCTTAGGGGGGGGCAGGACTAACTATGGCTACACCTTC. Translation: CASSLGGGRTNYGYTF.

The chain couples TRBV10-2 to TRBJ1-2; tentative D call: TRBD1 (5 bases). With 4 bases removed from V and 2 bases from J, the gap between germline ends came to 14 bases. Looked up from germline, CDR1 is WSHSY and CDR2 is SAAADI. The CDR3 is 15 amino acids. CDR3 amino acids: CASSVAGGGNYGYTF. CDR3 DNA sequence: TGCGCCAGCAGTGTGGCGGGTGGGGGGAACTATGGCTACACCTTC.

This clone has a single count. V usage is TRBV2 and J usage is TRBJ2-5, with a tentative D call TRBD2 (5 bases). CDR3 length: 14 residues. Per germline, CDR1 SNHLY and CDR2 FYNNEI. Trimming left V 3 bases short and J 7 bases short, with 15 bases between. The CDR3 loop is CASSDSTLAGTQYF. In DNA form, the CDR3 reads TGTGCCAGCAGTGACTCCACCCTCGCGGGGACCCAGTACTTC.

V is TRBV7-9 and J is TRBJ1-1, with D perhaps matching TRBD1 (6 bases). The CDR3 is 15 residues long. CDR1 and CDR2 (germline): SEHNR, FQNEAQ (reference sequence). The V end was cut by 5 bases, the J end by 1 base, with 14 bases between. The CDR3 DNA sequence: TGTGCCAGCAGCGAGTTCAGGGGTCAGAACACTGAAGCTTTCTTT. Its translation is CASSEFRGQNTEAFF.

This chain links TRBV12-5 with TRBJ2-1; TRBD2 matches at 16 bases. Germline CDR1 LGHNT, CDR2 FRNRAP. The CDR3 runs 16 residues. V lost 4 bases, J lost 7 bases, and 4 bases stayed unmatched. The CDR3: CASGSGLAGGLNEQFF. CDR3 bases: TGTGCTAGTGGTTCGGGACTAGCGGGAGGGTTGAATGAGCAGTTCTTC.

The chain is built from TRBV27 and TRBJ1-1; possible D gene TRBD1, 5 bases. V was shortened by 5 bases and J by 7 bases, with 17 bases between the two germline ends. Looked up from germline, CDR1 is MNHEY and CDR2 is SMNVEV (reference sequence). This CDR3 is built from 14 residues. CDR3 amino acids: CASSHRQRLREAFF. The CDR3, as DNA: TGTGCCAGCAGTCACCGACAGAGATTACGTGAAGCTTTCTTT.